This TCR beta chain stems from a study of shared clonotypes between healthy human individuals. The study's findings and limits: Clonotype sharing among donors, it was expected, would be affected by sequencing depth. Rarefaction curves obtained for sorted subsets showed sequencing incomplete despite large depth.

About this clone: Its specificity is unknown.

The CDR3 contains 15 residues. CDR1 and CDR2 from the germline V gene are SEHNR and FQNEAQ (reference sequence). V was clipped by 5 bases and J by 3 bases; unmatched bases: 5. The repertoire was sequenced with immunoSEQ multiplex PCR; TCRdb's copy has only in-frame clones and lacks some. This table holds roughly 1,000,000 clones, about four fifths found once. Sequencing was performed on memory CD4+ T cells from PBMCs. Subset of the sample: CD45RA-negative fraction. V gene TRBV7-9 combines with J gene TRBJ2-1; TRBD1 aligns across 9 bases. The clonotype originates from a young man in good health. Some clones in this sample may be carry-over from other donors' samples. The CDR3 sequence is CASSPRDRVYNEQFF. Here the CDR3 DNA reads TGTGCCAGCAGCCCTCGGGACAGGGTCTACAATGAGCAGTTCTTC.